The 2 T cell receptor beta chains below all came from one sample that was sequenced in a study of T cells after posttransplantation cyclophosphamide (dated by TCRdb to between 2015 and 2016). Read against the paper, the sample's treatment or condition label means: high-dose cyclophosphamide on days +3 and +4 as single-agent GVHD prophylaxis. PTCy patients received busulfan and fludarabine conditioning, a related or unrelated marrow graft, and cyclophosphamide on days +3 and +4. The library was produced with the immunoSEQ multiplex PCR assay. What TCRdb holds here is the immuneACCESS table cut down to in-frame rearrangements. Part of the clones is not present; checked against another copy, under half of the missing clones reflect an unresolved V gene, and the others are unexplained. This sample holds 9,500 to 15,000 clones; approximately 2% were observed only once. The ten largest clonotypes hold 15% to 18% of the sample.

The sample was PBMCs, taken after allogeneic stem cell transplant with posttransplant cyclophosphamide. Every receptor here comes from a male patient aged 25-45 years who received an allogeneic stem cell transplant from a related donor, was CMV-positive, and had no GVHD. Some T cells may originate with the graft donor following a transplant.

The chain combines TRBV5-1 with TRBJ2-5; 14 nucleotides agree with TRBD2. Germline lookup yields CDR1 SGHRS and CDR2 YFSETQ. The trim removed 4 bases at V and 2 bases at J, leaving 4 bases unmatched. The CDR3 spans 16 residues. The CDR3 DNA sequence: TGCGCCAGCAGCCCAGGACTAGCGGGGGGACAAGAGACCCAGTACTTC. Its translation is CASSPGLAGGQETQYF.

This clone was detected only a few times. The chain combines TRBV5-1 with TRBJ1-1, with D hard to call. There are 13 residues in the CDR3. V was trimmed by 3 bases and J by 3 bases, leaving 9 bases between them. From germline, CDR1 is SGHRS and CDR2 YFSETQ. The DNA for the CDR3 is TGCGCCAGCAGCTCCACCGGAGACACTGAAGCTTTCTTT. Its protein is CASSSTGDTEAFF.